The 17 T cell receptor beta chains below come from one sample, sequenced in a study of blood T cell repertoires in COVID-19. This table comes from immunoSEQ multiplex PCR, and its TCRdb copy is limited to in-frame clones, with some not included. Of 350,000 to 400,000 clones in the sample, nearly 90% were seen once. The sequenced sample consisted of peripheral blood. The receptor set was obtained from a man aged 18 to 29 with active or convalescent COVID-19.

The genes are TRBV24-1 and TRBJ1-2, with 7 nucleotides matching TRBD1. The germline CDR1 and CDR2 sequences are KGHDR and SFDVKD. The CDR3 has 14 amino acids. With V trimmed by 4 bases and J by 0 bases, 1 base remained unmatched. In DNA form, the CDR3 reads TGTGCCACCAGTGACAGGGGGGCTAACTATGGCTACACCTTC. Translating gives CATSDRGANYGYTF.

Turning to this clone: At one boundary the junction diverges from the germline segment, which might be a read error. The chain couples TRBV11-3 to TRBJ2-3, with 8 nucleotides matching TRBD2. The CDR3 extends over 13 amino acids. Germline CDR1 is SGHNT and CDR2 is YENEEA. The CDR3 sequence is CATSGGSVDTQYF. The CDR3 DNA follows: TGCGCCACCTCGGGGGGGTCGGTAGATACGCAGTATTTT. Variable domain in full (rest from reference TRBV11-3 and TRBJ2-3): EAGVVQSPRYKIIEKKQPVAFWCNPISGHNTLYWYLQNLGQGPELLIRYENEEAVDDSQLPKDRFSAERLKGVDSTLKIQPAELGDSAVYLCATSGGSVDTQYFGPGTRLTVL.

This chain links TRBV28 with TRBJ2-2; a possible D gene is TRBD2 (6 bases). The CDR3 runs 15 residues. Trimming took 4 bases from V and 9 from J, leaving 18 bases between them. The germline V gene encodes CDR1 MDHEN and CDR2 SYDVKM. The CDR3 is CASSSRTTSLWELFF. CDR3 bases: TGTGCCAGCAGTTCACGGACTACCAGTCTATGGGAGCTGTTTTTT.

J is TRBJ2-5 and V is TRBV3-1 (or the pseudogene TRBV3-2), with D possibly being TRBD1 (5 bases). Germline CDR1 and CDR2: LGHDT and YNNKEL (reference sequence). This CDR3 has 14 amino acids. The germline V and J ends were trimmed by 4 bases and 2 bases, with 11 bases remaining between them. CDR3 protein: CASSPQRQQETQYF. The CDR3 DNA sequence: TGTGCCAGCAGCCCCCAGAGACAGCAAGAGACCCAGTACTTC.

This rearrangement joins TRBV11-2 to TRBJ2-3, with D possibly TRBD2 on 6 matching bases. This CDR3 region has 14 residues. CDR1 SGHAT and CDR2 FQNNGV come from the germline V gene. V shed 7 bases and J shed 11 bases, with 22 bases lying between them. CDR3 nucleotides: TGTGCCAGCACCAACCGGGCGGGGATGATGAAGCAGTATTTT. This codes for CASTNRAGMMKQYF. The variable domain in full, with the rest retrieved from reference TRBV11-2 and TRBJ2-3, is EAGVAQSPRYKIIEKRQSVAFWCNPISGHATLYWYQQILGQGPKLLIQFQNNGVVDDSQLPKDRFSAERLKGVDSTLKIQPAKLEDSAVYLCASTNRAGMMKQYFGPGTRLTVL.

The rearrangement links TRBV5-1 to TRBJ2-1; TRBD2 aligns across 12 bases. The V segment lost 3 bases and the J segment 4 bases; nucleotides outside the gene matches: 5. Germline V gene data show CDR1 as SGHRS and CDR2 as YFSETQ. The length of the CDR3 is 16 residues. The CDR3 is CASSSSGGAGYNEQFF. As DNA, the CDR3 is TGCGCCAGCAGCTCTAGCGGGGGGGCCGGATACAATGAGCAGTTCTTC.

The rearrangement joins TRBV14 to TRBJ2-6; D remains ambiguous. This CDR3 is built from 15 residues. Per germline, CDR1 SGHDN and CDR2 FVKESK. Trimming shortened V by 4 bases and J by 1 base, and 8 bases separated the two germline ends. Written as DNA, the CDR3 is TGTGCCAGCAGCCCTCACAGATCTGGGGCCAACGTCCTGACTTTC. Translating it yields CASSPHRSGANVLTF.

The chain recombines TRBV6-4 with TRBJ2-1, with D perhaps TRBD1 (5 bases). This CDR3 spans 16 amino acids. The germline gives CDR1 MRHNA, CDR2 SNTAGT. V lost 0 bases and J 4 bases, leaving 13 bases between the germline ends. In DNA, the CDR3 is TGTGCCAGCAGTGACTCGCCGCTAGGGGTGTACAATGAGCAGTTCTTC. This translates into CASSDSPLGVYNEQFF.

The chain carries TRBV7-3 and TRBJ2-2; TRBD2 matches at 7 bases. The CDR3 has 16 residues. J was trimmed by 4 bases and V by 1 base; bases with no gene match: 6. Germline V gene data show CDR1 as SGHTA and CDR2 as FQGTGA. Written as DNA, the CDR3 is TGTGCCAGCAGCTTAAGTGGGCTAGCGGTCACCGGGGAGCTGTTTTTT. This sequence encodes CASSLSGLAVTGELFF.

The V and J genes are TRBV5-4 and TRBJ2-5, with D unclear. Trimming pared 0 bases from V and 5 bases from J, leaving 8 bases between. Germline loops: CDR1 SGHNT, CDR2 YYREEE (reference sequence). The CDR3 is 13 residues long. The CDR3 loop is CASSLAGTETQYF. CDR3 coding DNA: TGTGCCAGCAGCTTGGCCGGTACGGAGACCCAGTACTTC.

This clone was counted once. This chain's CDR3 is CASSPGGLAGAEQYF. In DNA, the CDR3 is TGTGCCAGCAGCCCGGGGGGACTAGCGGGCGCTGAGCAGTATTTT. The rearrangement links TRBV5-4 to TRBJ2-3; 12 nucleotides align to TRBD2. Germline CDR1 is SGHNT and CDR2 is YYREEE (reference sequence). The length of the CDR3 is 15 residues. With V trimmed by 4 bases and J by 11 bases, 11 bases remained unmatched. Drawing the rest from reference TRBV5-4 and TRBJ2-3, the complete variable domain is ETGVTQSPTHLIKTRGQQVTLRCSSQSGHNTVSWYQQALGQGPQFIFQYYREEENGRGNFPPRFSGLQFPNYSSELNVNALELDDSALYLCASSPGGLAGAEQYFGPGTRLTVL.

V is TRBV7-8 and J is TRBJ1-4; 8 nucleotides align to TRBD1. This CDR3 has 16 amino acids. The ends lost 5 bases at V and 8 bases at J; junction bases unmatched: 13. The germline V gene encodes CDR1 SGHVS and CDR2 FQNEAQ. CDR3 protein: CASSVTQGGVGEKLFF. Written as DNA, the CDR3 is TGTGCCAGCAGCGTCACACAGGGGGGAGTGGGAGAAAAACTGTTTTTT.

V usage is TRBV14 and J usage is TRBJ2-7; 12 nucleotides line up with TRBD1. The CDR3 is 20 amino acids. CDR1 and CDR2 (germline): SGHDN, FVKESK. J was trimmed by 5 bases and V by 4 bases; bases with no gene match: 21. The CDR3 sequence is CASSLRLTGQGAGLVHEQYF. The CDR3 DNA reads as TGTGCCAGCAGCCTTCGACTTACGGGACAGGGGGCAGGACTAGTCCACGAGCAGTACTTC.

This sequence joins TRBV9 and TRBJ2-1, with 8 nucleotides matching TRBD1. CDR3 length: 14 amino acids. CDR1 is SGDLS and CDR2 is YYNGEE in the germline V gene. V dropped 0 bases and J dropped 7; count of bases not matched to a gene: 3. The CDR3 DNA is TGTGCCAGCAGCGTAGATCAGGGGGCAAATGAGCAGTTCTTC. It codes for CASSVDQGANEQFF. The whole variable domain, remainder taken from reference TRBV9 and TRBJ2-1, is DSGVTQTPKHLITATGQRVTLRCSPRSGDLSVYWYQQSLDQGLQFLIQYYNGEERAKGNILERFSAQQFPDLHSELNLSSLELGDSALYFCASSVDQGANEQFFGPGTRLTVL.

CDR3 sequence: CASSLAEGTDTQYF. The CDR3 bases are TGTGCCAGCAGCTTAGCAGAGGGTACGGATACGCAGTATTTT. The chain joins TRBV7-2 to TRBJ2-3; TRBD2 is a possible D gene (5 bases). The V gene's germline CDR1 is SGHTA and CDR2 FQGNSA. The V and J ends lost 0 bases and 6 bases respectively, with 10 bases between them. The CDR3 runs 14 residues. Drawing the rest from reference TRBV7-2 and TRBJ2-3, the complete variable domain is GAGVSQSPSNKVTEKGKDVELRCDPISGHTALYWYRQSLGQGLEFLIYFQGNSAPDKSGLPSDRFSAERTGGSVSTLTIQRTQQEDSAVYLCASSLAEGTDTQYFGPGTRLTVL.

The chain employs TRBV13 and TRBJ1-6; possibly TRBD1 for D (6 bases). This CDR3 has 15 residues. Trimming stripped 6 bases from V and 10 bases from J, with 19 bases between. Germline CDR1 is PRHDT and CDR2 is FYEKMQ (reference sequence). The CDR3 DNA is TGTGCCAGCAGAAGATGGGCAGGGGCTCGGTCACCCCTCCACTTT. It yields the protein CASRRWAGARSPLHF.

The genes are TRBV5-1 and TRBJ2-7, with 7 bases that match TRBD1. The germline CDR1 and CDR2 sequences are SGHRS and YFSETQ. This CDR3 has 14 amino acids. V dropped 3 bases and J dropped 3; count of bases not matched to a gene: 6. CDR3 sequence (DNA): TGCGCCAGCAGCTGGGGATGGGACAGCTACGAGCAGTACTTC. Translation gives CASSWGWDSYEQYF. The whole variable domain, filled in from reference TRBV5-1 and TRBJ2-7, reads KAGVTQTPRYLIKTRGQQVTLSCSPISGHRSVSWYQQTPGQGLQFLFEYFSETQRNKGNFPGRFSGRQFSNSRSEMNVSTLELGDSALYLCASSWGWDSYEQYFGPGTRLTVT.